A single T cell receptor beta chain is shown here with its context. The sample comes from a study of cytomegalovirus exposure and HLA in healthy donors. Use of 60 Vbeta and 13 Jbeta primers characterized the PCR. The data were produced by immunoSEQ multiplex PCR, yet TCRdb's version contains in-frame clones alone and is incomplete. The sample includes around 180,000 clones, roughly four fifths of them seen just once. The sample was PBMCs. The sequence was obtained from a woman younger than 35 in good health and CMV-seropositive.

The CDR3 nucleotides are TGCGCCAGCAGCTGGGGGACAGGGGCCCAAGAGACCCAGTACTTC. Translation: CASSWGTGAQETQYF. The chain joins TRBV5-1 to TRBJ2-5; 10 nucleotides align to TRBD1. CDR1 is SGHRS and CDR2 is YFSETQ in the germline V gene. With V trimmed by 3 bases and J by 1 base, 3 bases remained unmatched. The CDR3 totals 15 residues.